One TCR beta chain is described in this entry. The CDR3 loop spans 13 amino acids. V was trimmed by 8 bases and J by 2 bases, leaving 12 bases between them. Germline assignment: CDR1 MDHEN and CDR2 SYDVKM. These data are taken from a study of T cells in Graves' hyperthyroidism and ophthalmopathy. It was RNA transcripts that yielded the amplified TCR beta CDR3 regions. An initial round of RT-PCR targeting the TCR CDR3 relied on the HTBI primer set. TCRdb re-called the multiplex PCR reads with MiXCR, one entry per CDR3 protein. The table shows about 640,000 distinct CDR3 sequences, with about a fifth occurring only once.

The gene calls are TRBV28 and TRBJ1-2; D gene ambiguous. The sequencing sample was made of blood. This TCR derives from a man aged 25 to 45 with Graves' ophthalmopathy. CDR3 nucleotides: TGTGCCAGCCTAAGGAGCCAGAACTATGGCTACACCTTC. This codes for CASLRSQNYGYTF.